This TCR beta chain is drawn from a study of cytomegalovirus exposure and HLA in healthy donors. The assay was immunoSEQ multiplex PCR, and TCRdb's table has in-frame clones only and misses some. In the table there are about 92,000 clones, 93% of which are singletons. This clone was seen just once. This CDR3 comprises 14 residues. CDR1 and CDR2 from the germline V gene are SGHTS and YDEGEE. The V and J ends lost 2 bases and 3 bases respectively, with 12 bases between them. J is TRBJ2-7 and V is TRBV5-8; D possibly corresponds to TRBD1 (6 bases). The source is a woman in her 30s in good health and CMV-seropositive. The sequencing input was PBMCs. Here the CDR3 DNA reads TGTGCCAGCAGCTTTAGCAGGGGCGGCTACGAGCAGTACTTC. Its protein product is CASSFSRGGYEQYF.